This passage covers 17 T cell receptor beta chains from one sample sequenced in a study of cytotoxic CD8 clonotypes in ibrutinib-treated CLL. Sequencing was performed with immunoSEQ multiplex PCR; in TCRdb, only in-frame clones are kept and a portion is missing. The sample gives about 140,000 clones, approximately 89% of which show up once; approximately 11% is in the top ten. The specimen comprised PBMCs, sampled after 12 months of ibrutinib treatment. The receptors were sampled from a human donor with chronic lymphocytic leukemia.

The rearrangement joins TRBV28 to TRBJ2-7, with 9 bases lining up with TRBD2. The CDR3 is 14 amino acids. V shed 3 bases, J shed 4 bases, and the junction held 4 bases outside the gene matches. Germline V lookup: CDR1 MDHEN, CDR2 SYDVKM. The CDR3 coding sequence is TGTGCCAGCAGTTTTTTAGCGGGAGTTTACGAGCAGTACTTC. It is translated as CASSFLAGVYEQYF.

The gene calls are TRBV5-1 and TRBJ1-1; D is possibly TRBD1 (5 bases). This CDR3 has 15 amino acids. Per the germline V gene, CDR1 is SGHRS and CDR2 is YFSETQ. Trimming removed 0 bases from V and 5 bases from J, with 14 bases in between. CDR3 nucleotide sequence: TGCGCCAGCAGCTTGGGGCTTGGGGGAGAGACTGAAGCTTTCTTT. It translates to CASSLGLGGETEAFF.

The chain recombines TRBV28 with TRBJ2-7, with D hard to call. The germline V and J ends were trimmed by 8 bases and 4 bases, with 18 bases remaining between them. Germline CDR1 and CDR2: MDHEN and SYDVKM. There are 14 residues in the CDR3. The CDR3: CASGGWPDPYEQYF. As DNA, the CDR3 is TGTGCCAGCGGTGGGTGGCCTGACCCTTACGAGCAGTACTTC.

V and J are TRBV9 and TRBJ2-2, with TRBD1 matching over 9 bases. Germline V gene lookup returns CDR1 SGDLS and CDR2 YYNGEE. The CDR3 loop spans 13 amino acids. Trimming removed 3 bases from V and 6 bases from J; junction bases left unmatched: 0. The CDR3, as DNA: TGTGCCAGCAGCGGACAGGGGGCCGGGGAGCTGTTTTTT. Translated, it gives CASSGQGAGELFF.

The chain recombines TRBV5-1 with TRBJ1-3, with TRBD1 as a possible D gene (6 bases). Germline CDR1 SGHRS, CDR2 YFSETQ. This CDR3 has 15 amino acids. V shed 6 bases and J shed 0 bases, with 13 bases lying between them. The CDR3 sequence is CASTEGGGSGNTIYF. As DNA, the CDR3 is TGCGCCAGCACAGAAGGAGGGGGCTCTGGAAACACCATATATTTT.

V usage is TRBV21-1 and J usage is TRBJ2-5; the table's D call, TRBD1, has no DNA check behind it. TRBV21-1 is a recognized pseudogene. This CDR3 comprises 13 residues. CDR3 amino acids: CASSKGLGPRGYF. The CDR3 coding sequence is TGTGCCAGCAGCAAGGGCTTGGGTCCCAGGGGGTACTTC.

The chain joins TRBV11-3 to TRBJ2-3, with 9 bases aligning to TRBD2. Losses at the gene ends were 4 bases for V and 3 bases for J; bases not matched to a gene: 5. Germline V gene data show CDR1 as SGHNT and CDR2 as YENEEA. CDR3 length: 15 amino acids. The CDR3: CASSSHSGSTDTQYF. CDR3 coding DNA: TGTGCCAGCAGCTCACATAGCGGGAGTACAGATACGCAGTATTTT. Complete variable domain (other parts from reference TRBV11-3 and TRBJ2-3): EAGVVQSPRYKIIEKKQPVAFWCNPISGHNTLYWYLQNLGQGPELLIRYENEEAVDDSQLPKDRFSAERLKGVDSTLKIQPAELGDSAVYLCASSSHSGSTDTQYFGPGTRLTVL.

This clone appeared a single time. Sequence at one end of the junction differs from germline and may be a read error. This chain uses TRBV27 with TRBJ2-5, with no clear D. The V gene's germline CDR1 is MNHEY and CDR2 SMNVEV (reference sequence). The CDR3 sequence is 14 residues long. CDR3: CATSLAAYQETQYF. CDR3 nucleotides: TGTGCCACCAGTCTGGCAGCCTACCAAGAGACCCAGTACTTC.

The chain combines TRBV20-1 with TRBJ1-2, with D tentatively TRBD1 (6 bases). V was trimmed by 4 bases and J by 6 bases, leaving 6 bases between them. CDR3 length equals 10 residues. Germline CDR1 DFQATT, CDR2 SNEGSKA (reference sequence). CDR3 DNA: TGCAGTGCTAAGGGGGATGGCTACACCTTC. Its protein is CSAKGDGYTF.

The chain combines TRBV7-3 with TRBJ2-1; TRBD1 aligns across 7 bases. V trimming: 4 bases; J trimming: 2 bases; junction bases outside the gene matches: 5. CDR3 length: 15 residues. From germline, CDR1 is SGHTA and CDR2 FQGTGA. The CDR3 spells CASSSGTVTYNEQFF. In DNA form, the CDR3 reads TGTGCCAGCAGCTCCGGGACAGTAACCTACAATGAGCAGTTCTTC.

The V and J genes are TRBV27 and TRBJ2-1; 12 nucleotides align to TRBD2. The CDR3 consists of 14 residues. Trimming cost V 11 bases and J 6 bases; bases outside gene matches: 8. In germline, CDR1 is MNHEY, CDR2 SMNVEV (reference sequence). In nucleotides, the CDR3 is TGTGCCCCGATGGGGACTAGCGGGTTCAATGAGCAGTTCTTC. It translates to CAPMGTSGFNEQFF.

The rearrangement uses TRBV29-1 and TRBJ2-1; D may match TRBD1 or TRBD2 (6 bases each). Germline CDR1 is SQVTM and CDR2 is ANQGSEA. V lost 7 bases and J lost 8, with 9 bases in between. CDR3 size: 10 residues. The CDR3 nucleotides are TGCAGCGCCGGGGGCCATGAGCAGTTCTTC. It is translated as CSAGGHEQFF.

The chain carries TRBV28 and TRBJ2-3; tentative D call: TRBD2 (5 bases). This CDR3 has 14 residues. Germline-derived CDR1 and CDR2 are MDHEN and SYDVKM. With 4 bases removed from V and 5 bases from J, the gap between germline ends came to 13 bases. CDR3 loop: CASSSTVEGDTQYF. The CDR3 region has the DNA TGTGCCAGCAGTTCTACGGTTGAGGGAGATACGCAGTATTTT.

V gene TRBV7-9 combines with J gene TRBJ2-3, with 8 bases matching TRBD2. CDR3 length equals 14 residues. V lost 5 bases, J lost 5 bases, and 6 bases stayed unmatched. The germline CDR1 and CDR2 sequences are SEHNR and FQNEAQ (reference sequence). CDR3 protein: CASSSVAGLDTQYF. CDR3 coding DNA: TGTGCCAGCAGCAGCGTAGCGGGACTAGATACGCAGTATTTT.

This rearrangement joins TRBV28 to TRBJ1-2; TRBD1 matches at 12 bases. Trimming removed 6 bases from V and 7 bases from J; junction bases left unmatched: 6. The CDR3 sequence is 14 residues long. The germline V gene has CDR1 MDHEN and CDR2 SYDVKM. The CDR3 coding sequence is TGTGCCAGCAGACCGGGACAGGGGGCTGGTGGCTACACCTTC. Encoded protein: CASRPGQGAGGYTF.

This chain links TRBV5-6 with TRBJ2-1; D gene ambiguous. CDR1 and CDR2 from the germline V gene are SGHDT and YYEEEE. The CDR3 totals 14 residues. V dropped 4 bases and J dropped 4 bases, with 12 bases sitting between them. The CDR3 sequence: CASSEKSRYNEQFF. CDR3 DNA: TGTGCCAGCAGCGAGAAGAGTAGATACAATGAGCAGTTCTTC.

In DNA, the CDR3 is TGCGCCAGCAGCTTGTTGAATGCCTACGAGCAGTACTTC. As protein: CASSLLNAYEQYF. This chain joins TRBV5-1 and TRBJ2-7; D is unresolved. This CDR3 region has 13 residues. V gave up 1 base and J gave up 2 bases, with 7 bases separating them. CDR1 is SGHRS and CDR2 is YFSETQ in the germline V gene.